This TCR beta chain stems from a study of T cell clones after liver transplantation. The overall study: Immunosuppression withdrawal was tried within 2 years after liver transplantation in this trial. Patients counted as tolerant after at least one year off all immunosuppression, enzymes not exceeding twice normal. Draws occurred before transplant, before withdrawal, and after complete or failed withdrawal.

The CDR3 covers 14 residues. Germline-derived CDR1 and CDR2 are SEHNR and FQNEAQ (reference sequence). V gave up 1 base and J gave up 2 bases, with 8 bases separating them. Libraries were prepared by immunoSEQ multiplex PCR; TCRdb keeps only in-frame clonotypes and omits some of them. Here the sample spans about 51,000 clones, less than 90% being singletons. This TCR derives from a human patient who received a liver transplant. Some T cells may originate from the graft donor. The starting material was CD8+ T cells from blood, obtained 12 months after liver transplant. The chain carries TRBV7-9 and TRBJ1-1; D possibly corresponds to TRBD1 (6 bases). CDR3 sequence reads: CASSLGGANTEAFF. CDR3 DNA sequence: TGTGCCAGCAGCTTAGGGGGGGCTAACACTGAAGCTTTCTTT.